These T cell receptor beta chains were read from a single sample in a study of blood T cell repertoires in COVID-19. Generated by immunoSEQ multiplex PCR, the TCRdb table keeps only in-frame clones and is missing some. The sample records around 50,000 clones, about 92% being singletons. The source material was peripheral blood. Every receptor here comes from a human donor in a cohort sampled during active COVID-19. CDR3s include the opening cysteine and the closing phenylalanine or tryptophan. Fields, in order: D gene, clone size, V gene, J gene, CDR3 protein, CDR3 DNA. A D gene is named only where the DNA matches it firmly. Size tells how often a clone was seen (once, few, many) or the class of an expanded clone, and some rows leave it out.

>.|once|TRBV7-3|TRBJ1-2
CASSLMAGGGYTF
TGTGCCAGCAGCTTAATGGCGGGGGGGGGCTACACCTTC
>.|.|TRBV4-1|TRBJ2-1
CASSQDTADTYNEQFF
TGCGCCAGCAGCCAAGATACGGCGGATACCTACAATGAGCAGTTCTTC
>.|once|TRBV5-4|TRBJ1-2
CASSLVLSQGHGYTF
TGTGCCAGCAGCTTGGTTCTGTCCCAGGGGCACGGCTACACCTTC
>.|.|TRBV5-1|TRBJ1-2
CASTLGNPGNYGYTF
TGCGCCAGCACTCTTGGCAACCCAGGGAACTATGGCTACACCTTC
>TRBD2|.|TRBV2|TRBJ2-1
CASRRLSGRFNEQFF
TGTGCCAGCAGGCGCCTCAGCGGGAGGTTCAATGAGCAGTTCTTC
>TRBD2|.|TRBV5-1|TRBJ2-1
CASSLFSGSSYNEQFF
TGCGCCAGCAGCTTGTTTAGCGGGAGCTCCTACAATGAGCAGTTCTTC
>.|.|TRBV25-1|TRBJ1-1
CASGGTEAFF
TGTGCCTCTGGGGGGACTGAAGCTTTCTTT
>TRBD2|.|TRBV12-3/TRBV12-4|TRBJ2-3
CASRGEGTDTQYF
TGTGCCAGCAGAGGGGAGGGGACAGATACGCAGTATTTT
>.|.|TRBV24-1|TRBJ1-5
CATSDGTYQPQHF
TGTGCCACCAGTGATGGGACTTATCAGCCCCAGCATTTT
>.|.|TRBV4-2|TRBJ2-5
CASSQERAAETQYF
TGTGCCAGCAGCCAAGAGAGGGCCGCAGAGACCCAGTACTTC
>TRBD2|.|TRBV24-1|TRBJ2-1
CATSDLPAGGPNEQFF
TGTGCCACCAGTGATTTGCCGGCGGGAGGTCCCAATGAGCAGTTCTTC
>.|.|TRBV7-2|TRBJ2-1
CASSLSQGYNEQFF
TGTGCCAGCAGCTTGTCCCAGGGGTACAATGAGCAGTTCTTC
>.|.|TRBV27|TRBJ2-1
CASSLSAGPSYNEQFF
TGTGCCAGCAGTTTATCGGCAGGGCCCTCCTACAATGAGCAGTTCTTC
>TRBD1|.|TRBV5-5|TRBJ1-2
CASSLEGQGTSVYTF
TGTGCCAGCAGCTTGGAAGGACAGGGGACTTCTGTCTACACCTTC
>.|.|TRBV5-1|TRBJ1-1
CASSLVGRANTEAFF
TGCGCCAGCAGCTTGGTTGGCAGGGCCAACACTGAAGCTTTCTTT